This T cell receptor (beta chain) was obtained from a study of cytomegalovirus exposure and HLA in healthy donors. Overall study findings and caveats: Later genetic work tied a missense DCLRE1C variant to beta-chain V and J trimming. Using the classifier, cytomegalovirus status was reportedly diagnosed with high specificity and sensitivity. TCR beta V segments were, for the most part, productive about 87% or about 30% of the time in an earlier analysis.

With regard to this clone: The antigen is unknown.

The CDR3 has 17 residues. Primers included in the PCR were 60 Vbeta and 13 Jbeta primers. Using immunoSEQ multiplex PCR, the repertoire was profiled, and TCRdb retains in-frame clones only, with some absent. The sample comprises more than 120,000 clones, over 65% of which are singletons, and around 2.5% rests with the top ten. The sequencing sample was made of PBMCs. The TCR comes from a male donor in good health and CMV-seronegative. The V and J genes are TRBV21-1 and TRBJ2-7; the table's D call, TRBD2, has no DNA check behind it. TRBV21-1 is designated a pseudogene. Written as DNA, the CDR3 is TGTGCCAGCAGCAAAGGGTTGTCCGGGGGGTGCTCCTACGAGCAGTACTTC. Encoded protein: CASSKGLSGGCSYEQYF.